This T cell receptor beta chain was sequenced in a study of CD8 T cells in ankylosing spondylitis. Findings and caveats of the study: Characteristic, it appeared, of ankylosing spondylitis blood was a TCR beta motif of roughly 8 highly homologous variants.

TCR beta libraries were made by quantitative 5'-RACE with molecular barcodes. Via MiXCR, TCRdb re-called the 5' RACE reads, giving one row per CDR3 protein. The sample consists of under 550,000 distinct CDR3 sequences, 25% to 30% of them appearing once. In its sample, this clonotype was seen a few times. Its antigen remains unidentified. Sequenced sample: blood, either unsorted or a sorted T cell fraction (not recorded which). This receptor was taken from a male donor with ankylosing spondylitis.

The CDR3 DNA reads TGCGCCAGCAGCCCATCGACAGGGCACAACACCATATATTTT. As protein: CASSPSTGHNTIYF. The chain couples TRBV5-1 to TRBJ1-3; TRBD1 agrees at 7 bases. CDR3 length: 14 residues. V was clipped by 4 bases and J by 7 bases; unmatched bases: 8. The V gene's germline CDR1 is SGHRS and CDR2 YFSETQ.